The 24 T cell receptor beta chains below all came from one sample that was sequenced in a study of OX40 agonist ivuxolimab in advanced cancers. Libraries were prepared by immunoSEQ multiplex PCR; TCRdb keeps only in-frame clonotypes and omits some of them. The data contain fewer than 95,000 clones, about 90% of them singletons. The material was CD4+ or CD8+ T cells sorted from blood, obtained in a trial of the OX40 agonist ivuxolimab. These receptors all come from an adult with an advanced solid tumor such as melanoma, head and neck, liver or kidney cancer.

The chain is built from TRBV7-9 and TRBJ2-5; 9 nucleotides align to TRBD1. CDR3 length: 15 amino acids. V shed 4 bases and J 4 bases; nucleotides not matched to a gene: 7. Germline values: CDR1 SEHNR, CDR2 FQNEAQ (reference sequence). DNA of the CDR3: TGTGCCAGCAGCTATGGACAGGGGCTCGCAGAGACCCAGTACTTC. It specifies CASSYGQGLAETQYF.

This clone showed up just once. The gene calls are TRBV5-3 and TRBJ1-2; 8 positions agree with TRBD1. TRBV5-3 is classed as an ORF, of uncertain function. This CDR3 region has 15 residues. V lost 4 bases to trimming and J lost 3 bases; unmatched junction nucleotides: 8. The CDR3 protein is CARSADRGRDYGYTF. The CDR3 DNA reads as TGTGCCAGAAGCGCCGACAGGGGAAGAGACTATGGCTACACCTTC.

The count of this clone is one. The CDR3 reads CASSRRQGYTGELFF. DNA for the CDR3: TGTGCCAGTAGTCGGAGACAGGGATACACCGGGGAGCTGTTTTTT. The V call is TRBV19, the J call TRBJ2-2, with 7 nucleotides matching TRBD1. The junction had 6 bases not matched to a gene; V was cut back by 5 bases and J by 3 bases. Germline CDR1 and CDR2: LNHDA and SQIVND (reference sequence). This CDR3 is built from 15 residues.

The chain joins TRBV6-1 to TRBJ2-2; D possibly corresponds to TRBD1 (6 bases). From germline, CDR1 is MNHNS and CDR2 SASEGT. The CDR3 contains 14 residues. Trimming removed 6 bases from V and 7 bases from J, with 15 bases in between. The CDR3 spells CASRETGPSGELFF. Here the CDR3 DNA reads TGTGCCAGCAGGGAGACAGGCCCTAGCGGGGAGCTGTTTTTT.

V and J are TRBV7-2 and TRBJ1-2; D remains unclear. The V and J ends lost 5 bases and 0 bases respectively, with 7 bases between them. Per the germline V gene, CDR1 is SGHTA and CDR2 is FQGNSA. The CDR3 spans 13 residues. The CDR3 DNA reads as TGTGCCAGCAGCCTGGGAACTAACTATGGCTACACCTTC. As protein: CASSLGTNYGYTF.

The chain combines TRBV7-2 with TRBJ2-2; the match to TRBD1 covers 10 bases. This CDR3 spans 17 amino acids. After removal of 4 bases from V and 5 bases from J, the junction contained 10 bases not matched to a gene. Germline lookup yields CDR1 SGHTA and CDR2 FQGNSA. The CDR3 loop is CASSSTGGPPLTGELFF. CDR3 nucleotides: TGTGCCAGCAGCTCGACAGGGGGCCCCCCCCTGACCGGGGAGCTGTTTTTT.

V usage is TRBV13 and J usage is TRBJ2-7; 12 bases match TRBD2. CDR1 PRHDT and CDR2 FYEKMQ come from the germline V gene (reference sequence). The CDR3 is 15 amino acids. After removal of 5 bases from V and 7 bases from J, the junction contained 9 bases not matched to a gene. This CDR3 reads CASSPGLAGTWEQYF. Here the CDR3 DNA reads TGTGCCAGCAGCCCCGGACTAGCGGGAACTTGGGAGCAGTACTTC. Using reference TRBV13 and TRBJ2-7 for the parts outside the CDR3, the full variable domain is AAGVIQSPRHLIKEKRETATLKCYPIPRHDTVYWYQQGPGQDPQFLISFYEKMQSDKGSIPDRFSAQQFSDYHSELNMSSLELGDSALYFCASSPGLAGTWEQYFGPGTRLTVT.

This clone was seen only once. As DNA, the CDR3 is TGTGCCAGCTCACCACCGAACGGGGGGAACTATGGCTACACCTTC. This translates into CASSPPNGGNYGYTF. V is TRBV18 and J is TRBJ1-2; tentative D call: TRBD1 (5 bases). The V gene lost 0 bases and the J gene lost 2 bases, with 10 bases spanning the gap. This CDR3 region has 15 residues. CDR1 and CDR2 from the germline V gene are KGHSH and LQKENI.

This chain joins TRBV7-8 and TRBJ2-7; D is possibly TRBD2 (6 bases). CDR3 length: 14 amino acids. Trimming removed 3 bases at V and 5 bases at J, with 14 bases between. Germline V CDR1 and CDR2: SGHVS, FQNEAQ. As DNA, the CDR3 is TGTGCCAGCAGCTTTGGATCCCGGGGGAACGAGCAGTACTTC. It translates to CASSFGSRGNEQYF.

The V and J genes are TRBV7-2 and TRBJ2-5, with D perhaps TRBD1 (6 bases). Germline V gene lookup returns CDR1 SGHTA and CDR2 FQGNSA. There are 15 residues in the CDR3. Between the trimmed V and J ends, which lost 2 bases and 7 bases, there was a span of 17 bases. The CDR3 bases are TGTGCCAGCAGCTTATGGCCAGGGGAGCGTGGGACCCAGTACTTC. Translation: CASSLWPGERGTQYF. The entire variable domain, with the rest obtained from reference TRBV7-2 and TRBJ2-5, is as follows: GAGVSQSPSNKVTEKGKDVELRCDPISGHTALYWYRQSLGQGLEFLIYFQGNSAPDKSGLPSDRFSAERTGGSVSTLTIQRTQQEDSAVYLCASSLWPGERGTQYFGPGTRLLVL.

This clone was counted only a few times. The gene calls are TRBV21-1 and TRBJ1-5. TRBV21-1 is annotated as a pseudogene. This CDR3 region has 13 residues. The CDR3 nucleotides read TGTGCCAGCAGCGGGACGCTTGATCAGCCCCAGCATTTT. It is translated as CASSGTLDQPQHF.

The sample holds a few counts of this clone. The gene calls are TRBV30 and TRBJ1-2; 8 nucleotides agree with TRBD1. The CDR3 loop spans 13 amino acids. V gave up 2 bases and J gave up 6 bases; unmatched junction bases: 5. CDR1 is GTSNPN and CDR2 is SVGIG in the germline V gene (reference sequence). The CDR3 sequence: CAWSIGTGDGYTF. In DNA, the CDR3 is TGTGCCTGGAGTATCGGGACAGGAGATGGCTACACCTTC.

In its sample, this clone was seen once. This chain uses TRBV7-2 with TRBJ2-7, with a tentative D call TRBD2 (6 bases). Trimming removed 2 bases at V and 0 bases at J, with 11 bases between. The CDR3 extends over 15 amino acids. Germline V gene data show CDR1 as SGHTA and CDR2 as FQGNSA. The CDR3 nucleotides are TGTGCCAGCAGCTTACCAACCGGGGGCTCCTACGAGCAGTACTTC. Amino acid sequence: CASSLPTGGSYEQYF.

In its sample, this clone was seen a few times. V gene TRBV6-5 combines with J gene TRBJ2-7; a weak D match, TRBD2 (7 bases). Trimming left V 2 bases short and J 3 bases short, with 14 bases between. CDR1 and CDR2 (germline): MNHEY, SVGAGI. The CDR3 has 15 amino acids. The CDR3 coding sequence is TGTGCCAGCAGTTACAAGGGGGGGACCGGCTACGAGCAGTACTTC. It yields the protein CASSYKGGTGYEQYF.

J is TRBJ2-2 and V is TRBV6-6, with D perhaps given as TRBD1 or TRBD2 (5 bases each). Trimming cost V 6 bases and J 4 bases, with 12 bases left between them. The CDR3 covers 14 residues. The germline CDR1 and CDR2 sequences are MNHNY and SVGAGI (reference sequence). CDR3 amino acids: CASSARGATGELFF. For the CDR3, the DNA is TGTGCCAGCAGCGCCCGAGGGGCCACCGGGGAGCTGTTTTTT.

This chain links TRBV30 with TRBJ2-7; D is ambiguous. Between the trimmed V and J ends, which lost 0 bases and 3 bases, there was a span of 6 bases. The CDR3 consists of 12 residues. Germline V gives CDR1 GTSNPN, CDR2 SVGIG (reference sequence). In DNA form, the CDR3 reads TGTGCCTGGAGTGTATTGGGCTACGAGCAGTACTTC. Protein sequence: CAWSVLGYEQYF.

The chain couples TRBV7-9 to TRBJ1-1; 10 bases are a match to TRBD1. Germline values: CDR1 SEHNR, CDR2 FQNEAQ (reference sequence). The CDR3 spans 12 residues. Trimming removed 11 bases from V and 4 bases from J; junction bases left unmatched: 4. The CDR3 here is CAGQGESTEAFF. The CDR3 DNA follows: TGTGCCGGACAGGGGGAGAGCACTGAAGCTTTCTTT.

The chain joins TRBV2 to TRBJ1-6; maybe TRBD1 (6 bases). With 7 bases removed from V and 10 bases from J, the gap between germline ends came to 17 bases. CDR3 length: 14 residues. Germline V gene data show CDR1 as SNHLY and CDR2 as FYNNEI. The CDR3 loop is CASTQQGEGSPLHF. The CDR3 region has the DNA TGTGCCAGCACTCAACAGGGTGAAGGATCACCCCTCCACTTT.

The CDR3 nucleotides are TGTGCCAGCAGCTTAGGTCGAGGCACAGGGGGCGCAGATACGCAGTATTTT. Its translation: CASSLGRGTGGADTQYF. The V gene is TRBV7-9, the J gene TRBJ2-3; TRBD1 matches at 9 bases. This CDR3 contains 17 residues. The ends lost 1 base at V and 4 bases at J; junction bases unmatched: 9. From germline, CDR1 is SEHNR and CDR2 FQNEAQ (reference sequence). The complete variable domain, with remaining parts taken from reference TRBV7-9 and TRBJ2-3, reads DTGVSQNPRHKITKRGQNVTFRCDPISEHNRLYWYRQTLGQGPEFLTYFQNEAQLEKSRLLSDRFSAERPKGSFSTLEIQRTEQGDSAMYLCASSLGRGTGGADTQYFGPGTRLTVL.

V usage is TRBV28 and J usage is TRBJ2-2, with 7 nucleotides matching TRBD1. V was clipped by 7 bases and J by 0 bases; unmatched bases: 5. Germline-derived CDR1 and CDR2 are MDHEN and SYDVKM. The CDR3 totals 15 residues. The CDR3 here is CASTIGTANTGELFF. CDR3 DNA: TGTGCCAGCACCATAGGGACAGCGAACACCGGGGAGCTGTTTTTT.

The J gene is TRBJ2-7, the V gene TRBV4-1; no reliable D call. V was cut by 3 bases and J by 9 bases, with 15 bases left in between. CDR1 MGHRA and CDR2 YSYEKL come from the germline V gene. The length of the CDR3 is 13 residues. The DNA for the CDR3 is TGCGCCAGCAGCCAGTCCGGACGTCTTGGGCAGTACTTC. Amino acid sequence: CASSQSGRLGQYF.

This chain connects TRBV28 to TRBJ1-5; D unresolved. The CDR3 is 14 amino acids. Trimming took 2 bases from V and 2 from J, leaving 7 bases between them. From germline, CDR1 is MDHEN and CDR2 SYDVKM. The CDR3 bases are TGTGCCAGCAGTTTAGGCCAGGGCAATCAGCCCCAGCATTTT. Translated: CASSLGQGNQPQHF. Full variable domain (outside the CDR3, taken from reference TRBV28 and TRBJ1-5): DVKVTQSSRYLVKRTGEKVFLECVQDMDHENMFWYRQDPGLGLRLIYFSYDVKMKEKGDIPEGYSVSREKKERFSLILESASTNQTSMYLCASSLGQGNQPQHFGDGTRLSIL.

The chain joins TRBV7-2 to TRBJ2-3, with D unresolved. Trimming removed 4 bases from V and 5 bases from J, with 7 bases in between. Germline V gene sequence: CDR1 SGHTA, CDR2 FQGNSA. The CDR3 is made up of 12 amino acids. CDR3 sequence reads: CASSSDGDTQYF. The DNA of the CDR3 is TGTGCCAGCAGCTCAGACGGAGATACGCAGTATTTT.

This rearrangement joins TRBV7-9 to TRBJ2-2, with TRBD1 matching over 10 bases. From germline, CDR1 is SEHNR and CDR2 FQNEAQ (reference sequence). With V trimmed by 5 bases and J by 4 bases, 4 bases remained unmatched. The CDR3 has 15 amino acids. CDR3 in amino acids: CASSTGQGTTGELFF. The CDR3 DNA sequence: TGTGCCAGCAGCACGGGACAGGGGACCACCGGGGAGCTGTTTTTT.